These 11 T cell receptor beta chains originate from one sample sequenced in a study of T-cell reconstitution after alpha-beta-depleted transplantation in children. Preparation of the TCRbeta library used unique molecular identifiers. TCRdb independently ran MiXCR on the PCR reads; one entry per CDR3 protein. The table lists under 300,000 distinct CDR3 sequences, around a tenth of them singletons, with 23% in the top ten. The sequencing here drew on peripheral blood, taken 180 days after TCRalphabeta/CD19-depleted stem cell transplant. The receptors were gathered from a male patient under 10 years old who had a stem cell transplant for chronic granulomatous disease, so the T cells may come from the graft donor.

The table lists this clonotype with many counts. The genes are TRBV10-3 and TRBJ2-3; 12 positions match TRBD2. This CDR3 is 14 amino acids long. Germline V gene data show CDR1 as ENHRY and CDR2 as SYGVKD. Trimming took 10 bases from V and 6 from J; bases not matched to a gene: 8. The CDR3 sequence is CATKLAGGADTQYF. As DNA, the CDR3 is TGTGCCACAAAACTAGCGGGAGGAGCGGATACGCAGTATTTT.

This clonotype occurred many times. CDR3 sequence: CASSAGTTNTGELFF. The DNA for the CDR3 is TGTGCCAGCAGCGCCGGGACCACGAACACCGGGGAGCTGTTTTTT. The chain combines TRBV5-6 with TRBJ2-2; D could derive from TRBD1 or TRBD2 (5 bases each). The CDR3 contains 15 residues. Trimming left V 4 bases short and J 0 bases short, with 10 bases between. Per the germline V gene, CDR1 is SGHDT and CDR2 is YYEEEE.

In its sample, this clonotype was seen many times. The V and J genes are TRBV27 and TRBJ2-7; no definite D call. V dropped 5 bases and J dropped 3 bases, with 5 bases sitting between them. The length of the CDR3 is 11 residues. The germline V gene encodes CDR1 MNHEY and CDR2 SMNVEV (reference sequence). CDR3 bases: TGTGCCAGCAGTCACAACTACGAGCAGTACTTC. Encoded protein: CASSHNYEQYF.

Notes on this clonotype: The DNA is omitted, as the CDR3 cannot be located on it reliably, and the CDR3 follows TCRdb's listing. This chain uses TRBV10-3 with TRBJ2-2; the D call in the table, TRBD2, was not verified against the DNA. Per the germline V gene, CDR1 is ENHRY and CDR2 is SYGVKD. The CDR3 sequence runs 14 residues, both termini included. The CDR3 spells CVHLGGRTPGSCFF.

Comments on this clonotype: A much more abundant neighbour one base away suggests this may be a read error. The conserved closing phenylalanine or tryptophan is absent in this CDR3, likely reflecting a read error. CDR3 in DNA: TGTGCCAGCAGCCAAAGTTCCAGTGCTGCTGGAAACACCATATATATT. Protein: CASSQSSSAAGNTIYI. This chain joins TRBV4-2 and TRBJ1-3; D remains unclear. Germline V CDR1 and CDR2: LGHNA, YNFKEQ. The V gene lost 2 bases and the J gene lost 2 bases, with 13 bases spanning the gap. The CDR3 has 16 residues.

Many counts were recorded for this clonotype. The chain is built from TRBV10-3 and TRBJ2-3; 7 bases are shared with TRBD2. Germline V CDR1 and CDR2: ENHRY, SYGVKD. This CDR3 has 15 amino acids. After removal of 6 bases from V and 0 bases from J, the junction contained 6 bases not matched to a gene. The CDR3 coding sequence is TGTGCCATCAGGGCGGGAGCTTCTAGCACAGATACGCAGTATTTT. Translating gives CAIRAGASSTDTQYF.

This clonotype showed up many times. The chain is built from TRBV20-1 and TRBJ2-2; TRBD2 matches 7 bases. The V and J ends lost 0 bases and 1 base, in that order; junction bases with no gene match: 2. Looked up from germline, CDR1 is DFQATT and CDR2 is SNEGSKA (reference sequence). This CDR3 has 15 residues. The CDR3 region is CSAREPGGNTGELFF. As DNA, the CDR3 is TGCAGTGCTAGAGAACCGGGAGGGAACACCGGGGAGCTGTTTTTT.

This clonotype was seen repeatedly, ten times or more. This chain links TRBV6-5 with TRBJ2-2; D not resolved. V shed 2 bases and J shed 3 bases, with 4 bases lying between them. CDR1 is MNHEY, CDR2 SVGAGI, per germline. There are 13 residues in the CDR3. CDR3 sequence (DNA): TGTGCCAGCAGTTACGGGGACACCGGGGAGCTGTTTTTT. Residues: CASSYGDTGELFF.

This clonotype came up many times. This chain connects TRBV6-5 to TRBJ2-4; TRBD2 is a possible D gene (7 bases). Trimming left V 0 bases short and J 8 bases short, with 14 bases between. Germline CDR1 MNHEY, CDR2 SVGAGI. The CDR3 has 15 residues. The CDR3 here is CASSYSDGGRYIQYF. Written as DNA, the CDR3 is TGTGCCAGCAGTTACTCCGACGGGGGGCGCTACATTCAGTACTTC.

This clonotype was recorded at least ten times. The CDR3 sequence: CSAFTSGRALAKNIQYF. The CDR3 bases are TGCAGTGCTTTTACTAGCGGGAGGGCCTTAGCCAAAAACATTCAGTACTTC. The chain recombines TRBV20-1 with TRBJ2-4, with TRBD2 matching over 13 bases. The CDR3 sequence is 17 residues long. Germline CDR1 and CDR2: DFQATT and SNEGSKA (reference sequence). V shed 5 bases, J shed 0 bases, and the junction held 7 bases outside the gene matches.

This clonotype was detected many times. The V gene is TRBV5-1, the J gene TRBJ2-5, with TRBD2 matching 7 bases. The CDR3 is 13 residues long. The germline CDR1 and CDR2 sequences are SGHRS and YFSETQ. With 4 bases clipped from V and 2 bases from J, the junction kept 2 bases outside the gene matches. The CDR3 loop reads CASSPSGQETQYF. CDR3 DNA sequence: TGCGCCAGCAGCCCTAGCGGTCAAGAGACCCAGTACTTC.